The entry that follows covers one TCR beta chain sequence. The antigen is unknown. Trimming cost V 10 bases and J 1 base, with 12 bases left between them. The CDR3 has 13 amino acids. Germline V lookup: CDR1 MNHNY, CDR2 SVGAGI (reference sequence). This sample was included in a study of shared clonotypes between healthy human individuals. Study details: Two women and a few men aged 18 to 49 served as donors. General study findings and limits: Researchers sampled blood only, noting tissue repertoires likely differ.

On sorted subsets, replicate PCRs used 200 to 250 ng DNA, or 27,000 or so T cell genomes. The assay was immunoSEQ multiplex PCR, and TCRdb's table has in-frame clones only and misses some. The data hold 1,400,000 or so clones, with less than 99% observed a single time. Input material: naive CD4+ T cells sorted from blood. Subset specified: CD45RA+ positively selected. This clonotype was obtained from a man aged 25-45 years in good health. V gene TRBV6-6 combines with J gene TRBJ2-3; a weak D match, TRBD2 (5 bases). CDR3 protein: CATVRRGTDTQYF. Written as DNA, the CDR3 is TGTGCCACCGTGAGGCGGGGCACAGATACGCAGTATTTT.